The 30 T cell receptor beta chains below come from one sample, sequenced in a study of blood T cell repertoires in COVID-19. Only in-frame clones appear in the TCRdb table, and some are missing; sequencing was by immunoSEQ multiplex PCR. The profile shows about 72,000 clones, just over 85% of them singletons. The sequencing input was peripheral blood. Receptor source: a man between 65 and 80 years old with active or convalescent COVID-19.

The chain combines TRBV28 with TRBJ1-4; D remains unclear. Germline loops: CDR1 MDHEN, CDR2 SYDVKM. Trimming cost V 5 bases and J 5 bases, with 6 bases left between them. The CDR3 sequence is 12 residues long. The chain's CDR3 is CASSPLNEKLFF. Here the CDR3 DNA reads TGTGCCAGCAGTCCCCTCAATGAAAAACTGTTTTTT. The full variable domain, rest sourced from reference TRBV28 and TRBJ1-4, is DVKVTQSSRYLVKRTGEKVFLECVQDMDHENMFWYRQDPGLGLRLIYFSYDVKMKEKGDIPEGYSVSREKKERFSLILESASTNQTSMYLCASSPLNEKLFFGSGTQLSVL.

This chain's CDR3 is CASITNTEAFF. In nucleotides, the CDR3 is TGTGCCAGCATCACTAACACTGAAGCTTTCTTT. The chain joins TRBV28 to TRBJ1-1; D remains unclear. Germline lookup yields CDR1 MDHEN and CDR2 SYDVKM. Trimming removed 7 bases at V and 2 bases at J, with 5 bases between. This CDR3 contains 11 residues.

In this sample, this clone turned up once. The rearrangement links TRBV5-6 to TRBJ1-2; tentative D call: TRBD1 (5 bases). V was trimmed by 4 bases and J by 3 bases, leaving 13 bases between them. CDR3 length equals 14 residues. Germline loops: CDR1 SGHDT, CDR2 YYEEEE. The CDR3 DNA is TGTGCCAGCAGCATAACCGGGACTTACTATGGCTACACCTTC. Encoded protein: CASSITGTYYGYTF.

This clone showed up just once. The V call is TRBV24-1, the J call TRBJ2-2; 9 nucleotides match TRBD2. V shed 0 bases, J shed 4 bases, and the junction held 2 bases outside the gene matches. Germline CDR1 and CDR2: KGHDR and SFDVKD. The CDR3 spans 16 residues. The CDR3 sequence: CATSDLGAGGTGELFF. The CDR3 DNA reads TGTGCCACCAGTGATTTGGGAGCGGGAGGCACCGGGGAGCTGTTTTTT.

The chain is built from TRBV5-5 and TRBJ2-7, with 11 nucleotides matching TRBD1. Germline CDR1 and CDR2: SGHKS and YYEKEE (reference sequence). Trimming cost V 1 base and J 5 bases; bases outside gene matches: 5. The CDR3 is 15 residues long. CDR3 DNA sequence: TGTGCCAGCAGCTTGCCAGGGACAGGGGGGGACGAGCAGTACTTC. It yields the protein CASSLPGTGGDEQYF.

The chain is built from TRBV28 and TRBJ2-3, with D tentatively TRBD2 (6 bases). CDR1 MDHEN and CDR2 SYDVKM come from the germline V gene. Trimming stripped 6 bases from V and 10 bases from J, with 23 bases between. The CDR3 is 15 amino acids. CDR3 in amino acids: CASSPHALFRDSQYF. Written as DNA, the CDR3 is TGTGCCAGCAGCCCACACGCCTTATTCCGGGACTCGCAGTATTTT.

The V gene is TRBV30, the J gene TRBJ1-1; D possibly corresponds to TRBD1 (5 bases). The CDR3 is 12 amino acids. The germline V gene has CDR1 GTSNPN and CDR2 SVGIG (reference sequence). V was trimmed by 4 bases and J by 0 bases, leaving 6 bases between them. The CDR3 sequence is CAWTGLNTEAFF. CDR3 DNA: TGTGCCTGGACAGGGTTGAACACTGAAGCTTTCTTT.

The chain recombines TRBV11-2 with TRBJ1-4; no definite D call. Germline CDR1 is SGHAT and CDR2 is FQNNGV. This CDR3 spans 16 amino acids. The V gene lost 0 bases and the J gene lost 8 bases, with 16 bases spanning the gap. CDR3 DNA sequence: TGTGCCAGCAGCTTAGATCGCGGGCGAATAAGAGAAAAACTGTTTTTT. Protein product: CASSLDRGRIREKLFF.

The chain links TRBV27 to TRBJ2-3; TRBD2 might be the D (6 bases). CDR1 MNHEY and CDR2 SMNVEV come from the germline V gene (reference sequence). The germline V and J ends were trimmed by 5 bases and 1 base, with 13 bases remaining between them. The CDR3 length is 15 residues. CDR3 nucleotide sequence: TGTGCCAGCAGTGTCAGGGACTTTGGCACAGATACGCAGTATTTT. Encoded protein: CASSVRDFGTDTQYF.

The chain is built from TRBV15 and TRBJ2-5, with TRBD1 matching over 8 bases. V lost 0 bases to trimming and J lost 4 bases; unmatched junction nucleotides: 7. The CDR3 spans 16 residues. Germline V gives CDR1 LNHNV, CDR2 YYDKDF (reference sequence). The CDR3 sequence: CATSRDGAGGSETQYF. The CDR3 bases are TGTGCCACCAGCAGAGATGGGGCAGGGGGCTCAGAGACCCAGTACTTC.

This chain links TRBV18 with TRBJ2-3, with TRBD2 identical over 7 bases. J gave up 0 bases and V 5 bases, and 11 bases lay outside the gene matches. Germline V gives CDR1 KGHSH, CDR2 LQKENI. The CDR3 extends over 17 amino acids. CDR3 protein: CASSSRLADASTDTQYF. The CDR3 bases are TGTGCCAGCTCATCGAGGCTAGCGGACGCTAGCACAGATACGCAGTATTTT.

This chain links TRBV9 with TRBJ2-7; a weak D match, TRBD1 (6 bases). The V gene's germline CDR1 is SGDLS and CDR2 YYNGEE. This CDR3 comprises 14 residues. Trimming pared 0 bases from V and 6 bases from J, leaving 13 bases between. CDR3 residues: CASSVEGQYGEQYF. CDR3 DNA sequence: TGTGCCAGCAGCGTAGAAGGACAGTATGGCGAGCAGTACTTC.

This clone appeared once. The chain links TRBV28 to TRBJ1-1, with 8 bases lining up with TRBD1. Germline CDR1 MDHEN, CDR2 SYDVKM. V lost 2 bases and J lost 6; bases outside the gene matches: 5. CDR3 length: 14 residues. CDR3 coding DNA: TGTGCCAGCAGTTTAACAGGGGGAAGGGCTGAAGCTTTCTTT. Its translation is CASSLTGGRAEAFF.

This clone appeared once. The J gene is TRBJ1-1, the V gene TRBV4-1; TRBD1 matches 10 bases. CDR1 and CDR2 from the germline V gene are MGHRA and YSYEKL. The CDR3 has 15 residues. V trimming: 1 base; J trimming: 4 bases; junction bases outside the gene matches: 3. The CDR3 is CASSQVTGGFTEAFF. In nucleotides, the CDR3 is TGCGCCAGCAGCCAAGTGACAGGGGGCTTCACTGAAGCTTTCTTT.

The chain combines TRBV18 with TRBJ1-3; D might be TRBD1 (5 bases). The length of the CDR3 is 14 residues. V was cut by 3 bases and J by 2 bases, with 8 bases left in between. Germline values: CDR1 KGHSH, CDR2 LQKENI. CDR3 region: CASSPVRAGNTIYF. The CDR3 coding sequence is TGTGCCAGCTCACCGGTCAGGGCTGGAAACACCATATATTTT.

The CDR3 DNA sequence: TGTGCCAGCAGCCGAGATATGAACACTGAAGCTTTCTTT. Its protein is CASSRDMNTEAFF. V usage is TRBV4-2 and J usage is TRBJ1-1; D remains unclear. This CDR3 contains 13 residues. V was pared by 4 bases and J by 0 bases, with 6 bases between. The germline V gene has CDR1 LGHNA and CDR2 YNFKEQ.

This rearrangement joins TRBV7-2 to TRBJ2-1; no clear D gene. This CDR3 contains 15 residues. Trimming took 6 bases from V and 0 from J, leaving 12 bases between them. CDR1 SGHTA and CDR2 FQGNSA come from the germline V gene. The CDR3 loop reads CASSEQLSSYNEQFF. DNA of the CDR3: TGTGCCAGCAGTGAACAGCTAAGCTCCTACAATGAGCAGTTCTTC.

The CDR3 spells CASSPGGGWETQYF. The CDR3 nucleotides read TGTGCCAGCAGCCCGGGAGGGGGCTGGGAGACCCAGTACTTC. The chain couples TRBV7-3 to TRBJ2-5, with D perhaps TRBD2 (8 bases). Germline CDR1 SGHTA, CDR2 FQGTGA. The CDR3 extends over 14 amino acids. V lost 5 bases and J lost 5, with 15 bases in between. Full variable domain (missing parts from reference TRBV7-3 and TRBJ2-5): GAGVSQTPSNKVTEKGKYVELRCDPISGHTALYWYRQSLGQGPEFLIYFQGTGAADDSGLPNDRFFAVRPEGSVSTLKIQRTERGDSAVYLCASSPGGGWETQYFGPGTRLLVL.

This chain connects TRBV7-2 to TRBJ2-2; 8 bases fit TRBD2. The junction had 7 bases not matched to a gene; V was cut back by 7 bases and J by 6 bases. The CDR3 contains 14 residues. Germline CDR1 SGHTA, CDR2 FQGNSA. This CDR3 is CASTGTRRAGELFF. CDR3 sequence (DNA): TGTGCCAGCACTGGGACTAGGAGGGCCGGGGAGCTGTTTTTT.

The table lists this clone with a few counts. The chain employs TRBV21-1 and TRBJ2-7; the table gives TRBD2 as D, unverified against the DNA. TRBV21-1 is reported as a pseudogene. This CDR3 is built from 14 residues. The CDR3 sequence is CASSPGTSFYEQYF. In nucleotides, the CDR3 is TGTGCCAGCAGCCCCGGGACTAGCTTCTACGAGCAGTACTTC.

This chain uses TRBV27 with TRBJ1-2, with 8 bases identical to TRBD1. CDR3 length: 13 residues. V was clipped by 5 bases and J by 8 bases; unmatched bases: 7. Germline V gene lookup returns CDR1 MNHEY and CDR2 SMNVEV (reference sequence). CDR3 DNA sequence: TGTGCCAGCAGTGGGGACAGGCTCTTCGGCTACACCTTC. It yields the protein CASSGDRLFGYTF.

The CDR3 region is CASSSAGIAGYTQYF. In nucleotides, the CDR3 is TGTGCCAGCAGTTCCGCCGGGATAGCGGGGTATACGCAGTATTTT. This chain joins TRBV28 and TRBJ2-3, with TRBD2 identical over 8 bases. The length of the CDR3 is 15 residues. Germline V lookup: CDR1 MDHEN, CDR2 SYDVKM. The J segment lost 7 bases and the V segment lost 4 bases, leaving 10 bases of the junction unmatched. The variable domain in full, with the rest retrieved from reference TRBV28 and TRBJ2-3, is DVKVTQSSRYLVKRTGEKVFLECVQDMDHENMFWYRQDPGLGLRLIYFSYDVKMKEKGDIPEGYSVSREKKERFSLILESASTNQTSMYLCASSSAGIAGYTQYFGPGTRLTVL.

This chain connects TRBV5-6 to TRBJ2-7; D call uncertain. V dropped 0 bases and J dropped 2 bases, with 12 bases sitting between them. The CDR3 sequence is 15 residues long. Germline lookup yields CDR1 SGHDT and CDR2 YYEEEE. The CDR3, as DNA: TGTGCCAGCAGCTTGGGGAACTACCAACCCTACGAGCAGTACTTC. It codes for CASSLGNYQPYEQYF.

This clone turned up a few times. The V and J genes are TRBV7-2 and TRBJ2-7, with D possibly being TRBD2 (5 bases). Germline CDR1 reads SGHTA; CDR2 reads FQGNSA. There are 15 residues in the CDR3. Trimming stripped 3 bases from V and 0 bases from J, with 12 bases between. The CDR3 DNA sequence: TGTGCCAGCAGCTTCGTACGGGAATACTCCTACGAGCAGTACTTC. Amino acid sequence: CASSFVREYSYEQYF.

The chain is built from TRBV27 and TRBJ2-1; TRBD2 aligns across 10 bases. This CDR3 has 12 amino acids. V shed 8 bases and J 12 bases; nucleotides not matched to a gene: 7. Germline loops: CDR1 MNHEY, CDR2 SMNVEV (reference sequence). CDR3 loop: CASGTSDRRQFF. As DNA, the CDR3 is TGTGCCAGCGGGACTAGCGACCGTCGGCAGTTCTTC.

The chain combines TRBV7-3 with TRBJ2-7, with 11 bases matching TRBD2. This CDR3 contains 15 residues. Germline V gene sequence: CDR1 SGHTA, CDR2 FQGTGA. With V trimmed by 2 bases and J by 1 base, 1 base remained unmatched. Here the CDR3 reads CASSLLAGGSYEQYF. Here the CDR3 DNA reads TGTGCCAGCAGCTTACTAGCGGGAGGATCCTACGAGCAGTACTTC.

A few counts support this clone. The chain has TRBV10-3 and TRBJ2-7; 9 positions match TRBD2. Trimming at V came to 4 bases and at J to 3 bases, leaving 7 bases not matched to a gene. Germline values: CDR1 ENHRY, CDR2 SYGVKD. The CDR3 extends over 15 amino acids. The CDR3, as DNA: TGTGCCATCAGTGGCTCTAGCGGGAAGAACTACGAGCAGTACTTC. Its translation: CAISGSSGKNYEQYF.

This clone was recorded a few times. This chain joins TRBV13 and TRBJ2-1; TRBD2 might be the D (6 bases). V lost 5 bases to trimming and J lost 8 bases, with 25 bases between them. Germline V gene data show CDR1 as PRHDT and CDR2 as FYEKMQ (reference sequence). The CDR3 loop spans 17 amino acids. CDR3 sequence (DNA): TGTGCCAGCAGCCGGAGAGCCATAGCGGCAATGGCCGATGAGCAGTTCTTC. This encodes CASSRRAIAAMADEQFF.

The chain carries TRBV9 and TRBJ2-7; no definite D call. Germline V CDR1 and CDR2: SGDLS, YYNGEE. V was cut by 3 bases and J by 2 bases, with 12 bases left in between. This CDR3 is built from 14 residues. The CDR3 DNA sequence: TGTGCCAGCAGCGCCGAAGTACCGGCCTACGAGCAGTACTTC. Protein: CASSAEVPAYEQYF.

The rearrangement joins TRBV28 to TRBJ2-5, with TRBD1 as a possible D gene (6 bases). Germline loops: CDR1 MDHEN, CDR2 SYDVKM. The ends were cut back, 3 bases at V and 4 bases at J, with 12 bases in the middle. The CDR3 is made up of 14 amino acids. The CDR3 sequence: CASSLQGRSETQYF. DNA for the CDR3: TGTGCCAGCAGTTTGCAGGGGAGATCAGAGACCCAGTACTTC.